This T cell receptor beta chain was identified in a study of T cell responses to AZD1222 COVID-19 vaccine. Findings of the study overall: Two doses of AZD1222 preceded a rise in Spike-specific TCR breadth and depth. Regions left unmutated in variants are reportedly the target of nearly half of spike-specific TCRs.

This CDR3 spans 14 amino acids. Germline-derived CDR1 and CDR2 are SGDLS and YYNGEE. Between the trimmed V and J ends, which lost 0 bases and 5 bases, there was a span of 11 bases. To note about this clone: No antigen is known for it.

Using immunoSEQ multiplex PCR, the repertoire was profiled, and TCRdb retains in-frame clones only, with some absent. The repertoire holds approximately 180,000 clones, with roughly 91% as singletons. The chain carries TRBV9 and TRBJ2-5; D not resolved. This sequence originates from an adult who received the AZD1222 COVID-19 vaccine. Source: peripheral blood, taken 28 days after the second AZD1222 dose. CDR3 in DNA: TGTGCCAGCAGCGTAGCTGGAGCCGCCGAGACCCAGTACTTC. It translates to CASSVAGAAETQYF.